The 30 T cell receptor beta chains reported below all come from one sample, sequenced in a study of OX40 agonist ivuxolimab in advanced cancers. Only in-frame clones appear in the TCRdb table, and some are missing; sequencing was by immunoSEQ multiplex PCR. The sample lists tens of thousands of clones, roughly 90% occurring once. Sample: CD4+ or CD8+ T cells sorted from blood, taken in a trial of the OX40 agonist ivuxolimab. These receptors came from an adult with an advanced solid tumor such as melanoma, head and neck, liver or kidney cancer.

The chain employs TRBV11-2 and TRBJ2-3, with D perhaps TRBD1 or TRBD2 (5 bases each). Trimming cost V 5 bases and J 8 bases, with 20 bases left between them. CDR1 and CDR2 (germline): SGHAT, FQNNGV. The CDR3 has 15 residues. The CDR3 spells CASSPAVREGVTQYF. The CDR3 DNA reads TGTGCCAGCAGCCCGGCTGTACGGGAAGGGGTTACGCAGTATTTT.

The chain employs TRBV28 and TRBJ1-5; D perhaps matches TRBD1 (6 bases). The CDR3 contains 16 residues. Germline values: CDR1 MDHEN, CDR2 SYDVKM. V was shortened by 3 bases and J by 3 bases, with 15 bases between the two germline ends. Here the CDR3 reads CASSFSVGGNNQPQHF. CDR3 coding DNA: TGTGCCAGCAGTTTTTCGGTCGGGGGCAACAATCAGCCCCAGCATTTT.

The chain employs TRBV14 and TRBJ2-5; 7 nucleotides agree with TRBD2. CDR3 size: 16 residues. V dropped 4 bases and J dropped 5; count of bases not matched to a gene: 13. Germline CDR1 SGHDN, CDR2 FVKESK. The DNA of the CDR3 is TGTGCCAGCAGCCTCCCCCGGGCTAGCGGTGCGGAGACCCAGTACTTC. Its protein is CASSLPRASGAETQYF. Filled out from reference TRBV14 and TRBJ2-5, the complete variable domain reads EAGVTQFPSHSVIEKGQTVTLRCDPISGHDNLYWYRRVMGKEIKFLLHFVKESKQDESGMPNNRFLAERTGGTYSTLKVQPAELEDSGVYFCASSLPRASGAETQYFGPGTRLLVL.

This clone was seen a single time. The chain employs TRBV6-5 and TRBJ1-3; D not certain. Germline lookup yields CDR1 MNHEY and CDR2 SVGAGI. The germline V and J ends were trimmed by 2 bases and 2 bases, with 13 bases remaining between them. This CDR3 region has 16 residues. CDR3 bases: TGTGCCAGCAGTTACCAGGACGTAGGAACTGGAAACACCATATATTTT. Its translation: CASSYQDVGTGNTIYF.

The DNA for the CDR3 is TGTGCCAGCAGCACCACTAGCGGGAGGGGTGAGCAGTACTTC. Its translation: CASSTTSGRGEQYF. This sequence joins TRBV7-2 and TRBJ2-7; TRBD2 aligns across 13 bases. Trimming took 5 bases from V and 7 from J; bases not matched to a gene: 5. The CDR3 runs 14 residues. Germline CDR1 and CDR2: SGHTA and FQGNSA.

The V call is TRBV30, the J call TRBJ1-2, with D hard to call. Trimming took off 3 bases at V and 5 bases at J, with 4 bases between the two ends. This CDR3 region has 10 residues. The germline V gene has CDR1 GTSNPN and CDR2 SVGIG (reference sequence). The CDR3: CAWSNYGYTF. The CDR3 DNA is TGTGCCTGGAGCAATTATGGCTACACCTTC.

The gene calls are TRBV9 and TRBJ2-1; the D call may be TRBD1 or TRBD2 (6 bases each). Between the trimmed V and J ends, which lost 4 bases and 5 bases, there was a span of 25 bases. Per germline, CDR1 SGDLS and CDR2 YYNGEE. The CDR3 is 18 amino acids. CDR3 protein: CASSPQGSGWGPDNEQFF. Here the CDR3 DNA reads TGTGCCAGCAGCCCCCAGGGTAGCGGCTGGGGGCCTGACAATGAGCAGTTCTTC.

In its sample, this clone was seen once. The chain combines TRBV7-3 with TRBJ2-7, with D tentatively TRBD2 (6 bases). V was cut by 5 bases and J by 0 bases, with 14 bases left in between. The CDR3 spans 15 residues. CDR1 and CDR2 from the germline V gene are SGHTA and FQGTGA. In nucleotides, the CDR3 is TGTGCCAGCAGCCTAAGCGGGCAAAGCTCCTACGAGCAGTACTTC. Encoded protein: CASSLSGQSSYEQYF.

The chain has TRBV7-9 and TRBJ2-3; possibly TRBD2 for D (6 bases). Trimming stripped 1 base from V and 6 bases from J, with 14 bases between. This CDR3 is 15 amino acids long. Germline V lookup: CDR1 SEHNR, CDR2 FQNEAQ (reference sequence). The CDR3, as DNA: TGTGCCAGCAGCTTAGTTGCGGGGACCGGTGATACGCAGTATTTT. This gives the protein CASSLVAGTGDTQYF.

This clone was seen a handful of times. The chain has TRBV5-4 and TRBJ2-7; D is undetermined. Germline V gives CDR1 SGHNT, CDR2 YYREEE (reference sequence). V was trimmed by 0 bases and J by 4 bases, leaving 8 bases between them. There are 13 residues in the CDR3. The CDR3 DNA follows: TGTGCCAGCAGCTTGGACGGTGGGTACGAGCAGTACTTC. Encoded protein: CASSLDGGYEQYF.

With respect to this clone: The sample contains more than one DNA sequence encoding this CDR3. J is TRBJ2-1 and V is TRBV9; D remains ambiguous. In germline, CDR1 is SGDLS, CDR2 YYNGEE. Trimming pared 0 bases from V and 0 bases from J, leaving 4 bases between. The CDR3 sequence is 14 residues long. The CDR3 DNA reads TGTGCCAGCAGCGTAGTTGGCTCCTACAATGAGCAGTTCTTC. It is translated as CASSVVGSYNEQFF.

The V call is TRBV6-5, the J call TRBJ2-1; maybe TRBD1 (6 bases). V lost 6 bases to trimming and J lost 8 bases, with 14 bases between them. This CDR3 comprises 13 residues. Germline assignment: CDR1 MNHEY and CDR2 SVGAGI. The CDR3 coding sequence is TGTGCCAGCAGGAGGGGGAAGTGGGATGAGCAGTTCTTC. Translating gives CASRRGKWDEQFF.

The chain has TRBV19 and TRBJ2-1; D perhaps matches TRBD2 (6 bases). The germline gives CDR1 LNHDA, CDR2 SQIVND (reference sequence). There are 15 residues in the CDR3. Trimming shortened V by 8 bases and J by 5 bases, and 19 bases separated the two germline ends. CDR3 amino acids: CASGDWASAHNEQFF. CDR3 coding DNA: TGTGCCAGTGGGGACTGGGCTAGCGCACACAATGAGCAGTTCTTC.

This sequence joins TRBV4-2 and TRBJ2-6; a possible D gene is TRBD2 (6 bases). V lost 0 bases to trimming and J lost 4 bases, with 10 bases between them. Per the germline V gene, CDR1 is LGHNA and CDR2 is YNFKEQ. The CDR3 sequence is 16 residues long. The CDR3 loop is CASSQDRGIGANVLTF. CDR3 DNA: TGTGCCAGCAGCCAAGATCGGGGGATCGGGGCCAACGTCCTGACTTTC.

The chain combines TRBV28 with TRBJ2-4; a possible D gene is TRBD2 (6 bases). Per germline, CDR1 MDHEN and CDR2 SYDVKM. This CDR3 comprises 15 residues. V was clipped by 1 base and J by 7 bases, with 14 bases between them. CDR3 DNA: TGTGCCAGCAGTTTATTGTCCGGAGGGGTGAACATTCAGTACTTC. It is translated as CASSLLSGGVNIQYF.

The chain employs TRBV7-2 and TRBJ2-3, with 14 bases fitting TRBD2. J was trimmed by 4 bases and V by 4 bases; bases with no gene match: 7. The germline CDR1 and CDR2 sequences are SGHTA and FQGNSA. The CDR3 is 17 residues long. CDR3 region: CASSWYGTSGSADTQYF. CDR3 DNA: TGTGCCAGCAGCTGGTACGGGACTAGCGGGAGTGCAGATACGCAGTATTTT.

The DNA for the CDR3 is TGTGCCAGCAGTTTACAGGAGACCCAGTACTTC. Encoded protein: CASSLQETQYF. The chain is built from TRBV28 and TRBJ2-5; unclear D gene. CDR3 size: 11 residues. Between the trimmed V and J ends, which lost 2 bases and 5 bases, there was a span of 3 bases. Germline V gives CDR1 MDHEN, CDR2 SYDVKM.

As concerns this clone: The conserved closing phenylalanine or tryptophan is absent in this CDR3, likely reflecting a read error. No DNA is shown, since the ends of the CDR3 on it are uncertain; the CDR3 is the one TCRdb lists. The rearrangement uses TRBV10-2 and TRBJ2-7; TRBD2 is the table's D call, not checked against the DNA. Germline loops: CDR1 WSHSY, CDR2 SAAADI. The CDR3 comprises 9 residues, both ends counted. The chain's CDR3 is CASGAPGTG.

The rearrangement joins TRBV2 to TRBJ2-3, with D hard to call. V was trimmed by 4 bases and J by 0 bases, leaving 8 bases between them. CDR1 and CDR2 from the germline V gene are SNHLY and FYNNEI. There are 14 residues in the CDR3. The CDR3 DNA follows: TGTGCCAGCAGTGCACAGCCTAGCACAGATACGCAGTATTTT. This encodes CASSAQPSTDTQYF.

V and J are TRBV7-2 and TRBJ2-4; 8 nucleotides align to TRBD1. The CDR3 loop spans 16 amino acids. The ends lost 4 bases at V and 6 bases at J; junction bases unmatched: 11. Germline CDR1 is SGHTA and CDR2 is FQGNSA. CDR3 in amino acids: CASSYRTGSRRNIQYF. The DNA of the CDR3 is TGTGCCAGCAGCTATAGGACAGGGAGTCGGAGAAACATTCAGTACTTC.

The rearrangement links TRBV2 to TRBJ1-6; 8 nucleotides align to TRBD1. Per germline, CDR1 SNHLY and CDR2 FYNNEI. The CDR3 contains 14 residues. V was pared by 7 bases and J by 9 bases, with 8 bases of the junction left unmatched. This chain's CDR3 is CASTTQGGGSPLHF. CDR3 DNA: TGTGCCAGCACCACACAGGGGGGGGGTTCACCCCTCCACTTT. The whole variable domain, remainder taken from reference TRBV2 and TRBJ1-6, is EPEVTQTPSHQVTQMGQEVILRCVPISNHLYFYWYRQILGQKVEFLVSFYNNEISEKSEIFDDQFSVERPDGSNFTLKIRSTKLEDSAMYFCASTTQGGGSPLHFGNGTRLTVT.

This CDR3 reads CASSSSGGPGEQYF. CDR3 sequence (DNA): TGTGCCAGCAGTTCGTCAGGGGGTCCGGGGGAGCAGTACTTC. The chain uses TRBV28 and TRBJ2-7, with 7 nucleotides matching TRBD1. Germline assignment: CDR1 MDHEN and CDR2 SYDVKM. V lost 4 bases to trimming and J lost 7 bases; unmatched junction nucleotides: 10. The CDR3 sequence is 14 residues long.

This chain connects TRBV30 to TRBJ1-6; a possible D gene is TRBD1 (5 bases). The germline V gene has CDR1 GTSNPN and CDR2 SVGIG (reference sequence). Trimming took off 0 bases at V and 7 bases at J, with 16 bases between the two ends. The CDR3 contains 16 residues. The CDR3 loop reads CAWSVGRPRGNSPLHF. CDR3 sequence (DNA): TGTGCCTGGAGTGTGGGGCGGCCGAGGGGAAATTCACCCCTCCACTTT.

V and J are TRBV29-1 and TRBJ2-5; D is perhaps TRBD1 (6 bases). Germline lookup yields CDR1 SQVTM and CDR2 ANQGSEA. The CDR3 covers 13 residues. Trimming cost V 6 bases and J 4 bases, with 15 bases left between them. CDR3 loop: CSVPTGFGETQYF. CDR3 nucleotides: TGCAGCGTACCTACAGGGTTCGGAGAGACCCAGTACTTC.

The chain is built from TRBV6-6 and TRBJ2-7; no definite D call. The length of the CDR3 is 14 residues. Trimming stripped 2 bases from V and 0 bases from J, with 8 bases between. Germline V gene lookup returns CDR1 MNHNY and CDR2 SVGAGI (reference sequence). This CDR3 is CASSYVGSSYEQYF. The CDR3 coding sequence is TGTGCCAGCAGTTACGTCGGTAGCTCCTACGAGCAGTACTTC.

The V and J genes are TRBV28 and TRBJ2-3; 7 bases map to TRBD2. This CDR3 region has 14 residues. The germline gives CDR1 MDHEN, CDR2 SYDVKM. The junction had 10 bases not matched to a gene; V was cut back by 8 bases and J by 5 bases. CDR3 amino acids: CASWGLSFRDTQYF. CDR3 nucleotides: TGTGCCAGCTGGGGACTAAGCTTCAGAGATACGCAGTATTTT.

This rearrangement joins TRBV6-6 to TRBJ1-2; no reliable D call. This CDR3 comprises 12 residues. The germline V and J ends were trimmed by 8 bases and 0 bases, with 7 bases remaining between them. Germline V CDR1 and CDR2: MNHNY, SVGAGI (reference sequence). The DNA for the CDR3 is TGTGCCAGCGGGAAAGCTAACTATGGCTACACCTTC. Protein product: CASGKANYGYTF.

V is TRBV10-3 and J is TRBJ2-1; D is perhaps TRBD1 or TRBD2 (7 bases each). The V end lost 11 bases, the J end lost 0 bases, and 14 bases lay between the germline ends. The length of the CDR3 is 14 residues. The germline V gene has CDR1 ENHRY and CDR2 SYGVKD. In DNA, the CDR3 is TGTGCCGTGTCCAGGGGGGGCTCCTACAATGAGCAGTTCTTC. This gives the protein CAVSRGGSYNEQFF.

The chain couples TRBV6-5 to TRBJ2-5, with a tentative D call TRBD2 (6 bases). The CDR3 is made up of 15 amino acids. V lost 5 bases to trimming and J lost 7 bases, with 20 bases between them. Germline assignment: CDR1 MNHEY and CDR2 SVGAGI. The CDR3 bases are TGTGCCAGCAGTGCGGGACGGCCGGGGCTTACGACCCAGTACTTC. Encoded protein: CASSAGRPGLTTQYF.

The rearrangement links TRBV5-1 to TRBJ2-1; the D is unclear. This CDR3 contains 15 residues. The germline gives CDR1 SGHRS, CDR2 YFSETQ. The V and J ends lost 0 bases and 5 bases respectively, with 12 bases between them. The CDR3 loop is CASSLGLGLHNEQFF. As DNA, the CDR3 is TGCGCCAGCAGCTTGGGCCTTGGGCTCCACAATGAGCAGTTCTTC.